Below, 9 T cell receptor beta chains from the same sample are listed, as sequenced in a study of tumor-infiltrating lymphocytes in oesophageal squamous cell carcinoma. TCRdb ran MiXCR on the PCR reads and lists one entry per CDR3 protein. The sample lists 20,000 to 25,000 distinct CDR3 sequences, over 30% occurring once. The sample was esophageal tumor tissue. These receptors were collected from a female donor with esophageal squamous cell carcinoma.

This clonotype came up many times. CDR3 nucleotide sequence: TGTGCCAGCAGTTTAGGGGGGGGGACAAGGCTCACAGATACGCAGTATTTT. Its translation is CASSLGGGTRLTDTQYF. The chain carries TRBV28 and TRBJ2-3, with D possibly being TRBD2 (7 bases). CDR1 is MDHEN and CDR2 is SYDVKM in the germline V gene. With 2 bases removed from V and 2 bases from J, the gap between germline ends came to 17 bases. This CDR3 region has 17 residues. Filled out from reference TRBV28 and TRBJ2-3, the complete variable domain reads DVKVTQSSRYLVKRTGEKVFLECVQDMDHENMFWYRQDPGLGLRLIYFSYDVKMKEKGDIPEGYSVSREKKERFSLILESASTNQTSMYLCASSLGGGTRLTDTQYFGPGTRLTVL.

V gene TRBV14 combines with J gene TRBJ1-4; tentative D call: TRBD1 (6 bases). The CDR3 spans 15 residues. Germline V gene lookup returns CDR1 SGHDN and CDR2 FVKESK. Trimming took off 2 bases at V and 8 bases at J, with 15 bases between the two ends. The CDR3 DNA reads TGTGCCAGCAGCCAATATACAGGGACGGGCGAAAAACTGTTTTTT. It yields the protein CASSQYTGTGEKLFF.

The genes are TRBV7-6 and TRBJ2-3; D is ambiguous. In germline, CDR1 is SGHVS, CDR2 FNYEAQ. V was shortened by 3 bases and J by 4 bases, with 8 bases between the two germline ends. The CDR3 totals 13 residues. CDR3 in amino acids: CASSFSGPDTQYF. CDR3 bases: TGTGCCAGCAGCTTTAGTGGCCCAGATACGCAGTATTTT. The full variable domain, with the rest looked up from reference TRBV7-6 and TRBJ2-3, is GAGVSQSPRYKVTKRGQDVALRCDPISGHVSLYWYRQALGQGPEFLTYFNYEAQQDKSGLPNDRFSAERPEGSISTLTIQRTEQRDSAMYRCASSFSGPDTQYFGPGTRLTVL.

Many counts were recorded for this clonotype. A much larger clone differs by one base, so this may be a read error. Here the CDR3 reads CASSTSGTSGSNSYEQYF. Written as DNA, the CDR3 is TGTGCCAGCAGCACATCCGGGACTAGCGGGAGCAATAGCTATGAGCAGTACTTC. The V call is TRBV7-9, the J call TRBJ2-7; 14 nucleotides agree with TRBD2. Germline CDR1 SEHNR, CDR2 FQNEAQ (reference sequence). The trim removed 5 bases at V and 7 bases at J, leaving 16 bases unmatched. CDR3 length: 18 amino acids.

This clonotype was observed many times. This chain links TRBV4-1 with TRBJ2-7; D remains ambiguous. Trimming removed 1 base at V and 4 bases at J, with 14 bases between. Per germline, CDR1 MGHRA and CDR2 YSYEKL. There are 15 residues in the CDR3. For the CDR3, the DNA is TGCGCCAGCAGCCAAGGGACCCCCGGTGGGTACGAGCAGTACTTC. Protein sequence: CASSQGTPGGYEQYF.

This clonotype was picked up many times. The V and J genes are TRBV28 and TRBJ2-7; 9 bases match TRBD2. The better agreement between TRBJ2-1 and the DNA end casts doubt on the J call. This CDR3 spans 13 amino acids. The germline V gene encodes CDR1 MDHEN and CDR2 SYDVKM. The chain's CDR3 is CASRKGLAYEQFF. CDR3 DNA sequence: TGTGCCAGCCGAAAGGGACTAGCTTACGAGCAGTTCTTC.

The chain has TRBV12-3 or TRBV12-4 and TRBJ1-1, with 7 bases lining up with TRBD1. The length of the CDR3 is 16 residues. Trimming removed 3 bases from V and 1 base from J; junction bases left unmatched: 8. CDR3 sequence (DNA): TGTGCCAGCAGTTTTTTCTCGAGACAGGGGAACACTGAAGCTTTCTTT. Amino acid sequence: CASSFFSRQGNTEAFF.

For this clonotype: Since no conserved phenylalanine or tryptophan closes the CDR3, a read error is the likely cause. The DNA is omitted, as the CDR3 cannot be located on it reliably, and the CDR3 follows TCRdb's listing. The chain couples TRBV7-4 to TRBJ2-6; the DNA was not used to check the table's D call, TRBD1. Per the germline V gene, CDR1 is SGHVT and CDR2 is SQSDAQ. The CDR3 comprises 16 residues, both ends counted. CDR3: CASSSRERSYEQYFGA.

The CDR3 coding sequence is TGTGCCAGCACCAGGTCGGCTCGGCAGTACTTC. This encodes CASTRSARQYF. The V and J genes are TRBV6-9 and TRBJ2-1; D not resolved. The DNA end is more similar to TRBJ2-7, so the J call may be wrong. CDR1 MNHGY and CDR2 SVAAGI come from the germline V gene. There are 11 residues in the CDR3.